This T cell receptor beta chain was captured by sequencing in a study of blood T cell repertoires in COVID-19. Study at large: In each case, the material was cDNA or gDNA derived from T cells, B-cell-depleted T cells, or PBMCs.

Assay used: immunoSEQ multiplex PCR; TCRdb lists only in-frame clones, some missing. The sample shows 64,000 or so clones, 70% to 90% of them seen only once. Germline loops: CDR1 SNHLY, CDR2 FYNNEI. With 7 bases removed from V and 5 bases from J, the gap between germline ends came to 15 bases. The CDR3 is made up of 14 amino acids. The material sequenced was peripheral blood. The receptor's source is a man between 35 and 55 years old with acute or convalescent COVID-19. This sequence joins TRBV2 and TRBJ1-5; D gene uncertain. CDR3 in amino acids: CASIWTTGYQPQHF. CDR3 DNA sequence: TGTGCCAGCATTTGGACTACGGGCTATCAGCCCCAGCATTTT. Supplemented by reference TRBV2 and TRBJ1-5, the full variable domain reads EPEVTQTPSHQVTQMGQEVILRCVPISNHLYFYWYRQILGQKVEFLVSFYNNEISEKSEIFDDQFSVERPDGSNFTLKIRSTKLEDSAMYFCASIWTTGYQPQHFGDGTRLSIL.